This is a list of T cell receptor beta chains from one sample in a study of T-cell memory formation after mild COVID-19. TCRdb passed the 5' RACE reads through MiXCR, listing each CDR3 protein once. The sample holds some 130,000 distinct CDR3 sequences, approximately 16% seen once. The sample was PBMCs or a T cell subset sorted from them (not recorded which). These receptors all stem from an adult woman who had mild COVID-19 (a few samples of this study predate the infection). Cell type and time point are not known. Each CDR3 is given with its conserved first and last residue. The D gene is left open where the match is weak. Some rows have no size entry. The others give once, few or many, or a class for an expanded clone.

V	D	size	J	CDR3	DNA
TRBV20-1	TRBD1	-	TRBJ2-3	CSASAPGQLYTDTQYF	TGCAGTGCTAGCGCTCCGGGACAGCTTTACACAGATACGCAGTATTTT
TRBV29-1	TRBD2	-	TRBJ2-5	CSVRLARETQYF	TGCAGCGTCAGACTAGCGAGGGAGACCCAGTACTTC
TRBV5-1	-	-	TRBJ2-7	CASSLRQWGAPPYEQYF	TGCGCCAGCAGCTTGCGACAGTGGGGGGCCCCACCCTACGAGCAGTACTTC
TRBV5-1	-	-	TRBJ2-1	CASSLGQRYNEQFF	TGCGCCAGCAGCTTGGGGCAGAGGTACAATGAGCAGTTCTTC
TRBV6-5	-	few	TRBJ1-1	CASRSGLYTEAFF	TGTGCCAGCAGGTCTGGACTTTACACTGAAGCTTTCTTT
TRBV7-9	-	-	TRBJ2-3	CASSYIPDLTDTQYF	TGTGCCAGCAGTTACATCCCAGACCTGACAGATACGCAGTATTTT
TRBV24-1	TRBD1	few	TRBJ1-5	CATSDLPGGQPQHF	TGTGCCACCAGTGATTTGCCAGGGGGTCAGCCCCAGCATTTT
TRBV20-1	-	-	TRBJ2-1	CSARDTFPYNEQFF	TGCAGTGCTAGAGATACTTTCCCCTACAATGAGCAGTTCTTC
TRBV24-1	TRBD1	-	TRBJ2-5	CATSDLPEDRGRVETQYF	TGTGCCACCAGTGATTTGCCCGAGGACAGGGGGCGTGTAGAGACCCAGTACTTC
TRBV7-9	TRBD1	-	TRBJ2-2	CASSPQGAVGELFF	TGTGCCAGCAGCCCACAGGGGGCGGTCGGGGAGCTGTTTTTT
TRBV7-6	TRBD1	many	TRBJ2-7	CASSLDRAFYEQYF	TGTGCCAGCAGCCTGGACAGGGCTTTCTACGAGCAGTACTTC
TRBV4-2	TRBD2	few	TRBJ2-3	CASSQDELAGGVLWTDTQYF	TGTGCCAGCAGCCAAGATGAGTTAGCGGGGGGAGTGCTTTGGACAGATACGCAGTATTTT
TRBV4-2	TRBD2	-	TRBJ2-1	CASSQESGKPYNEQFF	TGTGCCAGCAGCCAAGAGAGCGGGAAACCCTACAATGAGCAGTTCTTC
TRBV29-1	-	few	TRBJ2-1	CSVEDRRRNEQFF	TGCAGCGTTGAAGACCGGCGGAGGAATGAGCAGTTCTTC
TRBV11-2	TRBD1	few	TRBJ2-1	CASSSGTASYNEQFF	TGTGCCAGCAGCTCCGGGACAGCGAGCTACAATGAGCAGTTCTTC
TRBV20-1	TRBD2	-	TRBJ2-1	CSAGTSGFAYNEQFF	TGCAGTGCTGGAACTAGCGGGTTCGCCTACAATGAGCAGTTCTTC